A selection of T cell receptor beta chains follows, all from one sample in a study of shared clonotypes between healthy human individuals. Some clones are missing from TCRdb's copy, which holds only in-frame ones; the method was immunoSEQ multiplex PCR. The profile covers 1.5 million to 1.9 million clones, with roughly 98% appearing a single time and about 0.42% taken by the ten largest. Sequenced: naive CD4+ T cells sorted from blood. These receptors originate from a man aged 30-40 years in good health. Both conserved end residues are trimmed from each CDR3.

J gene	V gene	CDR3 protein
TRBJ2-3	TRBV19	ASSMVDLTDTQY
TRBJ2-6	TRBV11-2	ASSFLRTSGANVLT
TRBJ1-5	TRBV5-1	ASSPGGRDQPQH
TRBJ2-1	TRBV5-1	ASSLLGTTLTGNEQF
TRBJ2-5	TRBV5-4	ASSSSGSWETQY
TRBJ2-1	TRBV18	ASSPLAGPHNEQF
TRBJ2-1	TRBV20-1	SAITLEQF
TRBJ2-3	TRBV18	ASSPLGTSTDTQY
TRBJ2-7	TRBV10-3	AISRLTGTGSNEQY
TRBJ2-7	TRBV29-1	SAQGQVNSYEQY
TRBJ2-5	TRBV6-6	ASSYPGQGIETQY
TRBJ2-7	TRBV7-2	ASSPITGLAGYEQY
TRBJ1-3	TRBV6-6	ASRRDGNTIY
TRBJ2-2	TRBV12-5	ASGLAGQGPNTGELF
TRBJ2-3	TRBV18	ASSPRGKVPDTQY
TRBJ2-2	TRBV18	ASSPNFNTGELF
TRBJ1-2	TRBV27	ASSSHVDRGTYGYT
TRBJ2-5	TRBV5-1	ASSLRSWDSGETQY
TRBJ1-5	TRBV5-1	ASSLGGLSNQPQH
TRBJ2-7	TRBV6-4	ASRGQGGLVYYEQY
TRBJ2-3	TRBV6-4	ASSERLEITDTQY
TRBJ2-3	TRBV18	ASSPTPQSLKTDTQY
TRBJ1-5	TRBV7-6	ASSYRQDQPQH
TRBJ2-1	TRBV18	ASSPGHRDEQF